Included here is one T cell receptor beta chain sequence, with context. This entry belongs to a study of OX40 agonist ivuxolimab in advanced cancers. Germline V gene lookup returns CDR1 LGHNA and CDR2 YSLEER. The V segment lost 0 bases and the J segment 8 bases; nucleotides outside the gene matches: 2. CDR3 length equals 16 residues. Libraries were prepared by immunoSEQ multiplex PCR; TCRdb keeps only in-frame clonotypes and omits some of them. Found here are some 60,000 clones, about 90% of them singletons; the top ten hold about 5.6%. The specimen was CD4+ or CD8+ T cells sorted from blood, collected in a trial of the OX40 agonist ivuxolimab. The clonotype originates from an adult with an advanced solid tumor such as melanoma, head and neck, liver or kidney cancer. The rearrangement links TRBV4-3 to TRBJ1-6; 12 bases map to TRBD1. For the CDR3, the DNA is TGCGCCAGCAGCCAAGAGGGACAGGGGGCGCATTCACCCCTCCACTTT. Amino acids: CASSQEGQGAHSPLHF.